A single T cell receptor (beta chain) is shown here with its context. Its ends do not fully match the called genes, so a read error is possible. The sample belongs to a study of human T cells and chemical hapten exposure. Documented time point: healthy volunteer bleed at 2 weeks. It was from unfractionated whole blood that total RNA was extracted. Individual cDNA molecules received unique molecular identifiers in the library. One entry per CDR3 protein, called by TCRdb with MiXCR from the RACE reads. The sample includes 25,000 to 35,000 distinct CDR3 sequences, nearly 7.5% of them seen just once. Germline values: CDR1 SGHVS, CDR2 FQNEAQ. This CDR3 is 14 amino acids long.

This receptor was obtained from a human donor in good health. Some clones in this sample may be carry-over from other donors' samples. The V and J genes are TRBV7-8 and TRBJ1-1, with D possibly TRBD1 on 5 matching bases. The sample comprised whole blood. Here the CDR3 reads CASSLAGANTEALF. The CDR3 DNA sequence: TGTGCCAGCAGCTTAGCAGGGGCGAACACTGAAGCTCTCTTT.